Below are 3 T cell receptor beta chains sequenced from a single sample in a study of early T cells in non-severe SARS-CoV-2 infection. MiXCR, run by TCRdb on the 5' RACE reads, gives a single entry per CDR3 protein. The sample includes tens of thousands of distinct CDR3 sequences, 10% to 15% of them seen just once. Sequenced input: whole blood. These receptors originate from an adult who was a healthcare worker with PCR-confirmed SARS-CoV-2 infection or an uninfected control (not recorded which).

This clonotype was picked up many times. V usage is TRBV29-1 and J usage is TRBJ2-5; TRBD1 or TRBD2 may be the D gene (6 bases each). The CDR3 totals 11 residues. CDR1 and CDR2 (germline): SQVTM, ANQGSEA. V dropped 4 bases and J dropped 5 bases, with 8 bases sitting between them. The CDR3 spells CSVGGGETQYF. The CDR3 DNA sequence: TGCAGCGTTGGAGGGGGGGAGACCCAGTACTTC.

This clonotype has only a few counts. The chain joins TRBV21-1 to TRBJ2-1; the D call TRBD2 from the table was never checked on the DNA. TRBV21-1 is labeled a pseudogene. There are 21 residues in the CDR3. This chain's CDR3 is CASSTGTSGRASHDFYNEQFF. The DNA for the CDR3 is TGTGCCAGCAGCACCGGGACTAGCGGGAGGGCCTCACACGATTTCTACAATGAGCAGTTCTTC.

The table lists this clonotype with many counts. The chain carries TRBV6-2 or TRBV6-3 and TRBJ2-7; a weak D match, TRBD1 (5 bases). The CDR3 loop spans 14 amino acids. Trimming cost V 2 bases and J 3 bases, with 11 bases left between them. Looked up from germline, CDR1 is MNHEY and CDR2 is SVGEGT. CDR3 loop: CASSYGQGGYEQYF. The CDR3 DNA reads TGTGCCAGCAGTTACGGGCAGGGCGGCTACGAGCAGTACTTC.